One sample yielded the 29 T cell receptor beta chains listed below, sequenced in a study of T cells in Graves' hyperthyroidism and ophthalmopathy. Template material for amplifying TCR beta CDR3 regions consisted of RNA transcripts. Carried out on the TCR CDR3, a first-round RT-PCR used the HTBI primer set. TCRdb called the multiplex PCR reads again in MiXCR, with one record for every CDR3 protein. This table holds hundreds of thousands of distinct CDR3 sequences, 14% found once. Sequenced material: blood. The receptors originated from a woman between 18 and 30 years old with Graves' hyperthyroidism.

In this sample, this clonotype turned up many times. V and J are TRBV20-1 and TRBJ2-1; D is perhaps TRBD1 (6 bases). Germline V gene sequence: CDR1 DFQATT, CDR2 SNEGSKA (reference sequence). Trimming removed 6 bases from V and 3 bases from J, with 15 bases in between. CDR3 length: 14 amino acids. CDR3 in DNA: TGCAGTGCCGAGAAGGGGGACGGCTACAATGAGCAGTTCTTC. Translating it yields CSAEKGDGYNEQFF.

CDR3 residues: CASSQDLDSTVLNYGYTF. The CDR3 DNA is TGCGCCAGCAGCCAAGATCTAGACAGCACGGTCCTTAACTATGGCTACACCTTC. The rearrangement uses TRBV4-3 and TRBJ1-2, with TRBD1 as a possible D gene (5 bases). V was shortened by 0 bases and J by 1 base, with 18 bases between the two germline ends. Germline V lookup: CDR1 LGHNA, CDR2 YSLEER. The CDR3 spans 18 residues.

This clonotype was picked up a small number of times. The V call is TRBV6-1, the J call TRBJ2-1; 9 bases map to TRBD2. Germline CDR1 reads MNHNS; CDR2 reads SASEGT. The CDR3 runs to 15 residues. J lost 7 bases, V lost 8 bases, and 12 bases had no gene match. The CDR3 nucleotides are TGTGCCAGCCGCCGCGGGAGGGGCGTTGGGAATGAGCAGTTCTTC. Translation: CASRRGRGVGNEQFF.

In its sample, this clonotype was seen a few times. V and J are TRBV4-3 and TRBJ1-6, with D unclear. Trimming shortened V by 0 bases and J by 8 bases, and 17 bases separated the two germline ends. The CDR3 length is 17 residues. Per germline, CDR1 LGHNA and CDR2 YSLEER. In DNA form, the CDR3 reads TGCGCCAGCAGCCAAGACTTAGGGTCCGGTGGAGATTCACCCCTCCACTTT. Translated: CASSQDLGSGGDSPLHF.

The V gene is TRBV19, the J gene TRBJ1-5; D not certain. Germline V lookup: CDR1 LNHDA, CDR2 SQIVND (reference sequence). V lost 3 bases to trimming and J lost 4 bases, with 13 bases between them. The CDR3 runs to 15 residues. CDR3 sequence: CASSIFWASNQPQHF. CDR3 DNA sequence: TGTGCCAGTAGTATCTTTTGGGCCTCAAATCAGCCCCAGCATTTT.

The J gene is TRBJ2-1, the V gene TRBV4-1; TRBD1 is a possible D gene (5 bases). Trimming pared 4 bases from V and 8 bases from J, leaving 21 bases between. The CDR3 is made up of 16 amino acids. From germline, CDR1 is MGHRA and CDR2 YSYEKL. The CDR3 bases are TGCGCCAGCAGCCCGCGAAGCCAGGGCTTTAGGGATGAGCAGTTCTTC. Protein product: CASSPRSQGFRDEQFF.

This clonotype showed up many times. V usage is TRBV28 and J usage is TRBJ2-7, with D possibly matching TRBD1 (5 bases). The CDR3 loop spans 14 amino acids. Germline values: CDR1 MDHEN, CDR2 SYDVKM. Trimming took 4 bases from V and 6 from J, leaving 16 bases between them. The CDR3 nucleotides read TGTGCCAGCAGTTCTGGGGCCCCCACACGCGAGCAGTACTTC. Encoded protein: CASSSGAPTREQYF.

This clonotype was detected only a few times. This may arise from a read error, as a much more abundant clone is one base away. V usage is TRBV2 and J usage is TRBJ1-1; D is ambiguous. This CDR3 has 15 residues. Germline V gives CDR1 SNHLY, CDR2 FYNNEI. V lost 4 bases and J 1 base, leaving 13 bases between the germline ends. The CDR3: CASSGVLGGNTEAFF. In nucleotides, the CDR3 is TGTGCCAGCAGTGGGGTCCTGGGTGGGAACACTGAAGCTTTCTTT.

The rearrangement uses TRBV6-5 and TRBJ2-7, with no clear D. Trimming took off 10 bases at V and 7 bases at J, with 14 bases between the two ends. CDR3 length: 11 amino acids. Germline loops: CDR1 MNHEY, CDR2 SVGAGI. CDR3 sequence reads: CATKFGREQYF. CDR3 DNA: TGTGCCACCAAGTTCGGGCGGGAGCAGTACTTC.

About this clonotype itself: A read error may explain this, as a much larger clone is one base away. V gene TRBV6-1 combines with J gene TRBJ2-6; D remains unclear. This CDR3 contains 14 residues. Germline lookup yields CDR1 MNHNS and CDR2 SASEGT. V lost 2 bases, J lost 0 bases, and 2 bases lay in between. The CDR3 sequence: CASSEYSGANVLTF. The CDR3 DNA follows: TGTGCCAGCAGTGAATACTCTGGGGCCAACGTCCTGACTTTC.

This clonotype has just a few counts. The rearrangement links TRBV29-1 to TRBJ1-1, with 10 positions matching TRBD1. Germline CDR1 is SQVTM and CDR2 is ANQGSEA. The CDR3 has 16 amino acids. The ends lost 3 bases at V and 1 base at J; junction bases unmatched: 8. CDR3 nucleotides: TGCAGCGTTGAGGGGGGGACAGGGGCCGGGAACACTGAAGCTTTCTTT. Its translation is CSVEGGTGAGNTEAFF.

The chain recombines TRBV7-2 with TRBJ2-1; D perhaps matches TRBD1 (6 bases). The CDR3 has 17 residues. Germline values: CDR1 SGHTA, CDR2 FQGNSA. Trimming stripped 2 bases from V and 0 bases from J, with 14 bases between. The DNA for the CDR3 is TGTGCCAGCAGCTTATCAACAGGGCTGATCTCCTACAATGAGCAGTTCTTC. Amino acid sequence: CASSLSTGLISYNEQFF.

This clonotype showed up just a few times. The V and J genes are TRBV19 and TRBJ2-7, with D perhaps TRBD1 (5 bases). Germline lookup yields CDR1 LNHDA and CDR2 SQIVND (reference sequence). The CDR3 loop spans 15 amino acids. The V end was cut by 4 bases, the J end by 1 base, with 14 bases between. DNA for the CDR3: TGTGCCAGTAGTACCCTGGGGCTCGGGTCCTACGAGCAGTACTTC. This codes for CASSTLGLGSYEQYF.

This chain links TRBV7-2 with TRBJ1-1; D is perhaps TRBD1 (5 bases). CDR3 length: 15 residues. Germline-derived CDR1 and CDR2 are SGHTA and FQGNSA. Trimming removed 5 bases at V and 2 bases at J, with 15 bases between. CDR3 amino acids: CASSPGGGNNTEAFF. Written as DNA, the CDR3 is TGTGCCAGCAGCCCCGGGGGGGGGAACAACACTGAAGCTTTCTTT.

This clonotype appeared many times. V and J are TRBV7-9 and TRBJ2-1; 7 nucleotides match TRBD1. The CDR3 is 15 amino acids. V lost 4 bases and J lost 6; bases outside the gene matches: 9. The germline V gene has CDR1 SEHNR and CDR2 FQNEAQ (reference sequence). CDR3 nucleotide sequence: TGTGCCAGCAGCTCAACCTCGACAGGGAGCAATGAGCAGTTCTTC. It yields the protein CASSSTSTGSNEQFF.

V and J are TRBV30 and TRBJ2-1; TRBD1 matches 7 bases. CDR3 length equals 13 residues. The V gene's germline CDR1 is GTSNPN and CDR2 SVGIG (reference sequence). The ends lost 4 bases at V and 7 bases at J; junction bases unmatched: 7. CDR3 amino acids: CAWTTGAFNEQFF. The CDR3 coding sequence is TGTGCCTGGACTACAGGGGCTTTTAATGAGCAGTTCTTC. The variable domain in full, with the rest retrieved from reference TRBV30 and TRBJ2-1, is SQTIHQWPATLVQPVGSPLSLECTVEGTSNPNLYWYRQAAGRGLQLLFYSVGIGQISSEVPQNLSASRPQDRQFILSSKKLLLSDSGFYLCAWTTGAFNEQFFGPGTRLTVL.

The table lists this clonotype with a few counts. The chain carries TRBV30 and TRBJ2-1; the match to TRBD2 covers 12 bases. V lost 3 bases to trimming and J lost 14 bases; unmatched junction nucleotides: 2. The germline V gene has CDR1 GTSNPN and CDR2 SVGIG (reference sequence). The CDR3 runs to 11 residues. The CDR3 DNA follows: TGTGCCTGGAGCGCTAGCGGGGGGGAGTTCTTC. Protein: CAWSASGGEFF.

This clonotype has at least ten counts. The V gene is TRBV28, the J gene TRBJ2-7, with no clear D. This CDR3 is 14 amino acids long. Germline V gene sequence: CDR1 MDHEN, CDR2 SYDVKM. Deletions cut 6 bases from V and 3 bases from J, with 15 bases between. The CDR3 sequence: CASSNALVGYEQYF. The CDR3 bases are TGTGCCAGCAGCAACGCGCTAGTGGGCTACGAGCAGTACTTC.

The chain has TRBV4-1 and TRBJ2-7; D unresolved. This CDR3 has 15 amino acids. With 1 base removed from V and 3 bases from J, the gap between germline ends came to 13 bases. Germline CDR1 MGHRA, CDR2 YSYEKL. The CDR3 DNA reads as TGCGCCAGCAGCCAAGGTCTAACCCTGGGCTACGAGCAGTACTTC. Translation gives CASSQGLTLGYEQYF.

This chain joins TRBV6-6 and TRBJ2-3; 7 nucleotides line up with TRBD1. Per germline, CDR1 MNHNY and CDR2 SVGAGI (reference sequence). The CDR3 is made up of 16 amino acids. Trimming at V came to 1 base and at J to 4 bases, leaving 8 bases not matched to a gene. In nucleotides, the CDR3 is TGTGCCAGCAGTTACTTACGGACAGGAGTTTCAGATACGCAGTATTTT. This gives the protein CASSYLRTGVSDTQYF.

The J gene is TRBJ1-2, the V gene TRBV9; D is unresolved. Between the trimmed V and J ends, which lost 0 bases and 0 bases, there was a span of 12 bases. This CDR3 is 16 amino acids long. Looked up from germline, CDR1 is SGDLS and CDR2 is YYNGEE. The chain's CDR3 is CASSVGFSRANYGYTF. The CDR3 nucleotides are TGTGCCAGCAGCGTAGGGTTCAGCCGAGCTAACTATGGCTACACCTTC.

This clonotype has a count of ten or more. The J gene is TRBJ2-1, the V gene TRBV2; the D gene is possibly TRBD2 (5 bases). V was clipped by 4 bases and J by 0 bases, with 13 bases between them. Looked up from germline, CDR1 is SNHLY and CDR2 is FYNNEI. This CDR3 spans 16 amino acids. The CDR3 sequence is CASSVGSSYSYNEQFF. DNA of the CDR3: TGTGCCAGCAGTGTTGGGTCTAGCTACTCCTACAATGAGCAGTTCTTC.

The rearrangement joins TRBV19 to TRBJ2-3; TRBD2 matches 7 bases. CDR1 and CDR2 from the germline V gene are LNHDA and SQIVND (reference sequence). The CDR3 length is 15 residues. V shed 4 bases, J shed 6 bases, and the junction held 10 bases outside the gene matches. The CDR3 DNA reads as TGTGCCAGTAGTAGGTTTTCGCTAGCGGTGGATACGCAGTATTTT. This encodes CASSRFSLAVDTQYF.

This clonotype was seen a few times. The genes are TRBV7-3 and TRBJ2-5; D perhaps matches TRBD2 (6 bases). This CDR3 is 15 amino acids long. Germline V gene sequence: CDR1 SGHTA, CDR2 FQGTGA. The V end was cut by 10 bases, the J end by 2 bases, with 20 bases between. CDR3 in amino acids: CANSLGLTSQETQYF. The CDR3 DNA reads TGTGCCAACAGTCTCGGACTAACCAGTCAAGAGACCCAGTACTTC.

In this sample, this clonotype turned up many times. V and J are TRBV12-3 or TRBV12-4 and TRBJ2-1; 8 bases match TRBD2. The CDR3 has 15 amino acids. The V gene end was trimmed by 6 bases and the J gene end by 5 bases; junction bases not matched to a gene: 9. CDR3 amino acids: CASRPTSGLNNEQFF. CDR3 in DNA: TGTGCCAGCAGGCCCACTAGCGGACTGAACAATGAGCAGTTCTTC.

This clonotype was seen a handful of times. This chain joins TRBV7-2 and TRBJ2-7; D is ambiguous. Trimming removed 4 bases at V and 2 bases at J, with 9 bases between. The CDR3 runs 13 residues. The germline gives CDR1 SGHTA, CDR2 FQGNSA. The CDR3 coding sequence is TGTGCCAGCAGCTCCTACCCTGCCTACGAGCAGTACTTC. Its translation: CASSSYPAYEQYF.

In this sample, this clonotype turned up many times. CDR3 loop: CASSLVLAGDEQFF. In DNA, the CDR3 is TGTGCCAGCAGTTTAGTACTAGCGGGAGATGAGCAGTTCTTC. The gene calls are TRBV6-1 and TRBJ2-1; the match to TRBD2 covers 11 bases. The germline gives CDR1 MNHNS, CDR2 SASEGT. Germline trimming cut 5 bases from V and 8 bases from J; bases unmatched to any gene: 5. The CDR3 extends over 14 amino acids.

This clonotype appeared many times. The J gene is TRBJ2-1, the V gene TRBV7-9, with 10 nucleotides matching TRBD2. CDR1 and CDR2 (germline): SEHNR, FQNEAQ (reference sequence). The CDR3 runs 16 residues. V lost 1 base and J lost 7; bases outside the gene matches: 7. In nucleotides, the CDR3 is TGTGCCAGCAGCTTAGACCTAGCGGGAGCTGCGAATGAGCAGTTCTTC. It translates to CASSLDLAGAANEQFF.

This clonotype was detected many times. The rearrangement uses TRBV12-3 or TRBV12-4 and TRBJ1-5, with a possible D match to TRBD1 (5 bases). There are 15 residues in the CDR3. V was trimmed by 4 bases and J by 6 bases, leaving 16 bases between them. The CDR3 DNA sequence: TGTGCCAGCAGTTCCACAGGTGGAGGTAGTCAGCCCCAGCATTTT. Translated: CASSSTGGGSQPQHF.